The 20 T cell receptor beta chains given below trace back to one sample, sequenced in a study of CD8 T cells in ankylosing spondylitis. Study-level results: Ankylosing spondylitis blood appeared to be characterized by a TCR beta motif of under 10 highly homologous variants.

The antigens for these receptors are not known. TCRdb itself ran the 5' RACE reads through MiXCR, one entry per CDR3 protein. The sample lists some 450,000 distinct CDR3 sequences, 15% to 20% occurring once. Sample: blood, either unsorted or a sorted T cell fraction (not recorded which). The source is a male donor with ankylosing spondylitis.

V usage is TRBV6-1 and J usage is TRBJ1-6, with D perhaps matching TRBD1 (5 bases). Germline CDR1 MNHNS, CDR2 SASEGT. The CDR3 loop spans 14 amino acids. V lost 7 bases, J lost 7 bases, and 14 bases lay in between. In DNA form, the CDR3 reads TGTGCCAGCAAAAGGGACGGATTAAATTCACCCCTCCACTTT. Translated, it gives CASKRDGLNSPLHF.

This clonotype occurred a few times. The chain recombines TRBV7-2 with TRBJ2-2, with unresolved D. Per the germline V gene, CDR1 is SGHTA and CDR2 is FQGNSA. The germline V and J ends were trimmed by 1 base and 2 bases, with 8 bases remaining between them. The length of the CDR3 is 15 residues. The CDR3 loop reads CASSLVVHNTGELFF. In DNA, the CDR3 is TGTGCCAGCAGCTTAGTCGTTCACAACACCGGGGAGCTGTTTTTT.

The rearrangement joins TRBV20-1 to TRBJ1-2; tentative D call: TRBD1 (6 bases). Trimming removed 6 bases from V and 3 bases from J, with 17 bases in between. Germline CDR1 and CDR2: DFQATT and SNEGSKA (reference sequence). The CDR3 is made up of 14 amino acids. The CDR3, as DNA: TGCAGTGCGCAGACCAGGGGATTAGACTATGGCTACACCTTC. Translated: CSAQTRGLDYGYTF.

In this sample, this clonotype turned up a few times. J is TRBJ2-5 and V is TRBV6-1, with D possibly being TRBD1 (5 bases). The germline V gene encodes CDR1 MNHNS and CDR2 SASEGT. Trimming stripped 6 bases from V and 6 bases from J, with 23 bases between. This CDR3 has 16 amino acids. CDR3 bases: TGTGCCAGCAGGGTATCGGCAGACAGCCTGGGGAAGACCCAGTACTTC. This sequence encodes CASRVSADSLGKTQYF.

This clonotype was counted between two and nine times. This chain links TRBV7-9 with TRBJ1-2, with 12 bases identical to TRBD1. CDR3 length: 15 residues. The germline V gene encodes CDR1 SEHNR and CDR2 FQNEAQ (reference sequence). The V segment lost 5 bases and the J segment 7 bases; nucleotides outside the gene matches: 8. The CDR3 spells CASSRAGQGAAGYTF. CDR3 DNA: TGTGCCAGCAGCAGAGCGGGACAGGGGGCTGCTGGCTACACCTTC. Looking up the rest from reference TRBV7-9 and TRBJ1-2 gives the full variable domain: DTGVSQNPRHKITKRGQNVTFRCDPISEHNRLYWYRQTLGQGPEFLTYFQNEAQLEKSRLLSDRFSAERPKGSFSTLEIQRTEQGDSAMYLCASSRAGQGAAGYTFGSGTRLTVV.

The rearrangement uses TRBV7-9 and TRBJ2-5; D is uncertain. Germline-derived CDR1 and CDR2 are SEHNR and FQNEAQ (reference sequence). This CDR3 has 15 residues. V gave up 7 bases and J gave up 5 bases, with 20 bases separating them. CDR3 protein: CASTPVWSRGETQYF. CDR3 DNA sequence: TGTGCCAGCACCCCCGTTTGGTCCCGTGGGGAGACCCAGTACTTC.

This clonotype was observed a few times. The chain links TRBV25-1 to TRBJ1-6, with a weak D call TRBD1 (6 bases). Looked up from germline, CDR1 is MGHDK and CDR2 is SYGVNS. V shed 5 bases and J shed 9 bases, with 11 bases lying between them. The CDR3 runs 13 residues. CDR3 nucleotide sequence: TGTGCCAGCAGTAGGGGGTACGGTTCACCCCTCCACTTT. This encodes CASSRGYGSPLHF.

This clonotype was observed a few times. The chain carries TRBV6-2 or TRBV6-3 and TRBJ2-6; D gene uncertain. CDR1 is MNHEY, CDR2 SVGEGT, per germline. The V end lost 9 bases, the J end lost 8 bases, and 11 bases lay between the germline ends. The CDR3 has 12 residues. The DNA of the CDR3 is TGTGCCAGGGGTAGATGGTCCAACGTCCTGACTTTC. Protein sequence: CARGRWSNVLTF.

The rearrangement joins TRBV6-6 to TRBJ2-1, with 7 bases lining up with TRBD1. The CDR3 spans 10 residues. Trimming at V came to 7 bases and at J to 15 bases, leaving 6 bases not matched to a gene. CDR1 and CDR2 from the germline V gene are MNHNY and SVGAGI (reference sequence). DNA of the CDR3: TGTGCCAGCAAACGACAGGGTTGGTTCTTC. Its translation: CASKRQGWFF.

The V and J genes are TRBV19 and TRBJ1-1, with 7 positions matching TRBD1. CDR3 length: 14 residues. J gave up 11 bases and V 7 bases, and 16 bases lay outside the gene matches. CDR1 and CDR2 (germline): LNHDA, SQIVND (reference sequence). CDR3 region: CASNPNPTGKGAFF. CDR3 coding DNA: TGTGCCAGTAACCCAAACCCGACAGGGAAGGGCGCTTTCTTT.

The CDR3 region is CSARDHRAGSYNEQFF. The CDR3 DNA follows: TGCAGTGCTAGAGACCACCGAGCGGGATCCTACAATGAGCAGTTCTTC. The chain recombines TRBV20-1 with TRBJ2-1; TRBD2 agrees at 7 bases. The germline V gene encodes CDR1 DFQATT and CDR2 SNEGSKA (reference sequence). V trimming: 0 bases; J trimming: 1 base; junction bases outside the gene matches: 6. The CDR3 contains 16 residues.

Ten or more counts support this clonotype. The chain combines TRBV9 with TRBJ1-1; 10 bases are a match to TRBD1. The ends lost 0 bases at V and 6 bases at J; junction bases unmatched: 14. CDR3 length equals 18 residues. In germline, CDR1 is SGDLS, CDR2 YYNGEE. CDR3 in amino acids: CASSVGYLTGGKGAEAFF. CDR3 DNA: TGTGCCAGCAGCGTAGGTTATCTGACAGGGGGCAAGGGTGCTGAAGCTTTCTTT.

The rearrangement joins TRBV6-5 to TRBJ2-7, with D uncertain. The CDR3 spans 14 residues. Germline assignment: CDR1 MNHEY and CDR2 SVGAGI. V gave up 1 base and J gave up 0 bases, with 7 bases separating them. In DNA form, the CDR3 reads TGTGCCAGCAGTTACTTGAGGAACTCCTACGAGCAGTACTTC. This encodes CASSYLRNSYEQYF.

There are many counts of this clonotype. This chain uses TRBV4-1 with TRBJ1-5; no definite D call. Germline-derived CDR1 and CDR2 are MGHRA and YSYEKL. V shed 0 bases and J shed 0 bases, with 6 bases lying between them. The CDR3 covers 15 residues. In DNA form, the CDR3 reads TGCGCCAGCAGCCAAGAATGGGATAGCAATCAGCCCCAGCATTTT. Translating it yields CASSQEWDSNQPQHF.

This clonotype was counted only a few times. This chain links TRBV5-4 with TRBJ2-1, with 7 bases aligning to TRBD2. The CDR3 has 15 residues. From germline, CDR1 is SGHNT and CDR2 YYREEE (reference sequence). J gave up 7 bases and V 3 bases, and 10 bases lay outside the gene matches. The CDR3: CASSSRRTSSNEQFF. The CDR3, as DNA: TGTGCCAGCAGCTCCCGCCGGACTAGTTCAAATGAGCAGTTCTTC.

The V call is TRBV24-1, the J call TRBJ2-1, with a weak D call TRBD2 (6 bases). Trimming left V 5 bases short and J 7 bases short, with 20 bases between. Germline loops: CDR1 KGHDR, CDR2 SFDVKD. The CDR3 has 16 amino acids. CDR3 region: CATSVGGAATGNEQFF. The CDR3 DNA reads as TGTGCCACCAGTGTCGGCGGGGCAGCGACGGGGAATGAGCAGTTCTTC.

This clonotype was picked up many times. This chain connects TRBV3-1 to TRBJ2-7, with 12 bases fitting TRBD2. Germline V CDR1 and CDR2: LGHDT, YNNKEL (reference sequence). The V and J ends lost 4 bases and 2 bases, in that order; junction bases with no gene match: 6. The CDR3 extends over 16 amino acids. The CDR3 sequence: CASSPQGTSGPYEQYF. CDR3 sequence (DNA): TGTGCCAGCAGCCCGCAGGGGACTAGCGGGCCCTACGAGCAGTACTTC.

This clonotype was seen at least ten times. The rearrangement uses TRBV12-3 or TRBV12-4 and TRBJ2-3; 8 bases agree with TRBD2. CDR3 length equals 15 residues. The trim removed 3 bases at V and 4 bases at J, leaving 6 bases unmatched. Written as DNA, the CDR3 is TGTGCCAGCAGTTTGAGCGGGAGAAGCGCAGATACGCAGTATTTT. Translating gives CASSLSGRSADTQYF.

The CDR3 DNA is TGTGCCAGCAGCCAAGGTCCCATGCGGTACTTC. It translates to CASSQGPMRYF. The chain links TRBV14 to TRBJ2-7, with D unclear. Germline V gene sequence: CDR1 SGHDN, CDR2 FVKESK. V gave up 1 base and J gave up 12 bases, with 10 bases separating them. The CDR3 contains 11 residues.

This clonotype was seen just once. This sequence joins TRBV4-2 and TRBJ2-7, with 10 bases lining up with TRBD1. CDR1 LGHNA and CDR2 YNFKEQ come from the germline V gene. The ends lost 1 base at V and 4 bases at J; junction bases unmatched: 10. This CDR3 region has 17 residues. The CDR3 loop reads CASSQAITGTGVYEQYF. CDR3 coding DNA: TGTGCCAGCAGCCAAGCGATCACCGGGACAGGGGTATACGAGCAGTACTTC.